This T cell receptor beta chain comes out of a study of blood T cell repertoires in COVID-19. Study as a whole: The study drew acute and convalescent COVID-19 samples from the United States, Italy and Spain.

This clone was observed a few times. The CDR3 runs 15 residues. CDR1 DFQATT and CDR2 SNEGSKA come from the germline V gene (reference sequence). V gave up 3 bases and J gave up 0 bases; unmatched junction bases: 8. Per the authors' pipeline: Researchers report that nucleated cell counts were estimated from reference gene primer amplification. TCRdb's table, derived via immunoSEQ multiplex PCR, lists solely in-frame clones and lacks some. D and trimming come from the DNA, and the V and J calls and clone size come from that table. The repertoire consists of around 140,000 clones, with about 89% occurring once and the leading ten covering 15% to 20%.

The chain has TRBV20-1 and TRBJ2-7; 7 positions match TRBD2. The source material was peripheral blood. This TCR was sampled from a man aged 50 to 59 with active or convalescent COVID-19. CDR3 in DNA: TGCAGTGCTAGTCCCGGGACTACTAGCTCCTACGAGCAGTACTTC. Amino acids: CSASPGTTSSYEQYF.